A single sample is the source of the 19 T cell receptor beta chains below, sequenced in a study of identical twins. From the 5' RACE reads, TCRdb called clonotypes with MiXCR, one entry per CDR3 protein. This table has around 480,000 distinct CDR3 sequences, 14% appearing once. These records were also assigned to another study, of yellow fever vaccine responses in identical twins.

Input material: CD4+ T cells sorted from blood. All receptors come from a woman aged 18 to 35 in good health.

This clonotype turned up a few times. The rearrangement uses TRBV24-1 and TRBJ2-3; D is ambiguous. Germline V CDR1 and CDR2: KGHDR, SFDVKD. This CDR3 region has 15 residues. Between the trimmed V and J ends, which lost 4 bases and 0 bases, there was a span of 10 bases. Here the CDR3 reads CATSDPGRSTDTQYF. The CDR3 DNA reads as TGTGCCACCAGTGACCCCGGCAGAAGCACAGATACGCAGTATTTT.

The chain links TRBV6-1 to TRBJ2-7, with D perhaps matching TRBD1 or TRBD2 (5 bases each). Trimming took 4 bases from V and 7 from J, leaving 17 bases between them. CDR1 MNHNS and CDR2 SASEGT come from the germline V gene. The CDR3 runs to 14 residues. As DNA, the CDR3 is TGTGCCAGCAGTGTCCCGGGACGACCTTGGGAGCAGTACTTC. Encoded protein: CASSVPGRPWEQYF.

This rearrangement joins TRBV7-9 to TRBJ1-5; D unclear. Germline V gene data show CDR1 as SEHNR and CDR2 as FQNEAQ (reference sequence). The CDR3 extends over 13 amino acids. V gave up 10 bases and J gave up 0 bases, with 10 bases separating them. Written as DNA, the CDR3 is TGTGCCACCCAGACGGTTAGCAATCAGCCCCAGCATTTT. Encoded protein: CATQTVSNQPQHF.

This chain joins TRBV5-1 and TRBJ2-5, with D possibly being TRBD1 or TRBD2 (6 bases each). Germline V gives CDR1 SGHRS, CDR2 YFSETQ. Trimming removed 2 bases from V and 5 bases from J, with 25 bases in between. There are 18 residues in the CDR3. The CDR3 reads CASSFLGGSSPLWETQYF. Written as DNA, the CDR3 is TGCGCCAGCAGCTTTCTAGGGGGGTCTTCACCTTTATGGGAGACCCAGTACTTC.

The chain is built from TRBV29-1 and TRBJ2-3, with no clear D. The CDR3 covers 16 residues. Looked up from germline, CDR1 is SQVTM and CDR2 is ANQGSEA. V was clipped by 0 bases and J by 2 bases, with 15 bases between them. CDR3 loop: CSVEDPRAVATDTQYF. CDR3 sequence (DNA): TGCAGCGTTGAAGATCCCCGGGCCGTGGCCACAGATACGCAGTATTTT.

As DNA, the CDR3 is TGTGCCAGCAGTTTCCGGGGCAGGGGGCTATCGCCTAGCACAGATACGCAGTATTTT. This sequence encodes CASSFRGRGLSPSTDTQYF. The V gene is TRBV12-3 or TRBV12-4, the J gene TRBJ2-3, with 8 bases matching TRBD1. J gave up 0 bases and V 3 bases, and 14 bases lay outside the gene matches. This CDR3 has 19 residues.

In this sample, this clonotype turned up a few times. V and J are TRBV28 and TRBJ1-5; perhaps TRBD1 as D (5 bases). The ends were cut back, 6 bases at V and 0 bases at J, with 18 bases in the middle. CDR3 size: 17 residues. The germline V gene has CDR1 MDHEN and CDR2 SYDVKM. The CDR3 protein is CASSRADSTYSNQPQHF. Written as DNA, the CDR3 is TGTGCCAGCAGCCGGGCCGACAGCACTTATAGCAATCAGCCCCAGCATTTT.

This clonotype was seen repeatedly, ten times or more. This rearrangement joins TRBV30 to TRBJ1-2; D unclear. Germline V gene lookup returns CDR1 GTSNPN and CDR2 SVGIG (reference sequence). The CDR3 has 11 residues. The CDR3: CVSSDFAGYTF. Written as DNA, the CDR3 is TGTGTCTCGTCGGACTTCGCCGGCTACACCTTC.

The genes are TRBV28 and TRBJ2-1; 12 bases align to TRBD2. Germline trimming cut 1 base from V and 8 bases from J; bases unmatched to any gene: 15. CDR3 length equals 19 residues. Germline CDR1 MDHEN, CDR2 SYDVKM. The CDR3 sequence: CASSLLTSGRASLSYEQFF. CDR3 in DNA: TGTGCCAGCAGTTTATTGACTAGCGGGAGAGCTTCTCTATCGTATGAGCAGTTCTTC.

The gene calls are TRBV29-1 and TRBJ2-1; the match to TRBD1 covers 7 bases. The CDR3 consists of 14 residues. The V gene end was trimmed by 2 bases and the J gene end by 4 bases; junction bases not matched to a gene: 5. Per the germline V gene, CDR1 is SQVTM and CDR2 is ANQGSEA. CDR3 sequence: CSVETGQLYNEQFF. In DNA form, the CDR3 reads TGCAGCGTTGAAACGGGACAGCTTTACAATGAGCAGTTCTTC.

This clonotype showed up just a few times. This CDR3 is CASSGGKATYEQYF. The CDR3 DNA reads TGTGCCAGCAGCGGCGGAAAGGCGACCTACGAGCAGTACTTC. The rearrangement joins TRBV9 to TRBJ2-7, with D hard to call. The CDR3 loop spans 14 amino acids. V dropped 3 bases and J dropped 2 bases, with 12 bases sitting between them. Germline V gene lookup returns CDR1 SGDLS and CDR2 YYNGEE.

A few counts support this clonotype. The gene calls are TRBV19 and TRBJ2-1; 11 nucleotides align to TRBD2. In germline, CDR1 is LNHDA, CDR2 SQIVND (reference sequence). J gave up 2 bases and V 5 bases, and 8 bases lay outside the gene matches. The CDR3 runs to 17 residues. This CDR3 is CASSPRLAGLPYNEQFF. CDR3 DNA: TGTGCCAGTAGTCCCCGACTAGCGGGATTACCCTACAATGAGCAGTTCTTC.

At least ten counts were recorded for this clonotype. V gene TRBV12-3 or TRBV12-4 combines with J gene TRBJ2-1, with 12 bases fitting TRBD2. The V segment lost 6 bases and the J segment 7 bases; nucleotides outside the gene matches: 7. The CDR3 has 15 amino acids. CDR3 in DNA: TGTGCCAGCAGCTATAGACTAGCGGGGGAAAATGAGCAGTTCTTC. Its protein product is CASSYRLAGENEQFF.

In its sample, this clonotype was seen a few times. V is TRBV5-6 and J is TRBJ1-3; D gene unclear. This CDR3 spans 14 amino acids. V was trimmed by 6 bases and J by 0 bases, leaving 10 bases between them. Germline V gives CDR1 SGHDT, CDR2 YYEEEE. CDR3 sequence (DNA): TGTGCCAGCACGGTCTCACTCTCTGGAAACACCATATATTTT. It specifies CASTVSLSGNTIYF.

This clonotype was counted a few times. The V call is TRBV28, the J call TRBJ2-7, with TRBD2 matching 8 bases. The CDR3 length is 15 residues. V was clipped by 7 bases and J by 7 bases; unmatched bases: 15. Per the germline V gene, CDR1 is MDHEN and CDR2 is SYDVKM. The CDR3 sequence: CASTKSGSRFGEQYF. As DNA, the CDR3 is TGTGCCAGCACAAAAAGCGGGAGTCGGTTCGGGGAGCAGTACTTC.

The DNA of the CDR3 is TGTGCCAGTAGTTTGATGGGGGGGCTTCGTGGCTACACCTTC. The encoded protein is CASSLMGGLRGYTF. The chain carries TRBV19 and TRBJ1-2; D possibly corresponds to TRBD1 (6 bases). In germline, CDR1 is LNHDA, CDR2 SQIVND (reference sequence). The CDR3 is 14 amino acids. Between the trimmed V and J ends, which lost 5 bases and 7 bases, there was a span of 17 bases.

This clonotype has a handful of counts. The chain couples TRBV12-3 or TRBV12-4 to TRBJ1-5; no clear D. The germline V and J ends were trimmed by 1 base and 6 bases, with 7 bases remaining between them. There are 13 residues in the CDR3. DNA of the CDR3: TGTGCCAGCAGTTTAGACTATTCTCAGCCCCAGCATTTT. Its translation: CASSLDYSQPQHF.

This clonotype occurred once. The chain couples TRBV10-3 to TRBJ1-1; no clear D gene. Trimming pared 2 bases from V and 4 bases from J, leaving 11 bases between. In germline, CDR1 is ENHRY, CDR2 SYGVKD. The CDR3 consists of 14 residues. The CDR3 here is CAISEPRRGTEAFF. CDR3 coding DNA: TGTGCCATCAGTGAGCCTCGGCGGGGCACTGAAGCTTTCTTT.

This rearrangement joins TRBV7-9 to TRBJ2-3; the D is unclear. V was shortened by 7 bases and J by 6 bases, with 11 bases between the two germline ends. There are 12 residues in the CDR3. The germline gives CDR1 SEHNR, CDR2 FQNEAQ (reference sequence). CDR3 sequence reads: CASTLLGDTQYF. CDR3 in DNA: TGTGCCAGCACCTTGCTCGGGGATACGCAGTATTTT.